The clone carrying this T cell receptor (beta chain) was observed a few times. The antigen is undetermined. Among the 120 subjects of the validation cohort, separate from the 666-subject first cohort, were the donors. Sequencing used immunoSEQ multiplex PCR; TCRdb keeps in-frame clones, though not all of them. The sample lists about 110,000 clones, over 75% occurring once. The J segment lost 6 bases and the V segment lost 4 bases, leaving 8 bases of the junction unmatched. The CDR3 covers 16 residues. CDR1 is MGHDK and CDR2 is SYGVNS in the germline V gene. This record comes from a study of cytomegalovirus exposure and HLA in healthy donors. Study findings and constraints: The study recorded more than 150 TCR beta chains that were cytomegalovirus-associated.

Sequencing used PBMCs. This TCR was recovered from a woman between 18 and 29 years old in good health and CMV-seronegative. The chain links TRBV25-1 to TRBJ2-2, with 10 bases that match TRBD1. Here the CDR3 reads CASSGVGQGRAGELFF. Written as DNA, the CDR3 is TGTGCCAGCAGTGGGGTGGGACAGGGGCGCGCCGGGGAGCTGTTTTTT.